The 29 T cell receptor beta chains listed next were all sequenced from one sample in a study of post-analysis software for immune sequencing data. TCR beta cDNA libraries included unique molecular identifiers. One entry per CDR3 protein, called by TCRdb with MiXCR from the PCR reads. The sample has about 160,000 distinct CDR3 sequences; about 34% are singletons. This specimen consisted of blood, obtained after autologous hematopoietic stem cell transplantation. These TCRs come from a girl aged 10-17 years with multiple sclerosis.

The chain combines TRBV7-9 with TRBJ2-1; maybe TRBD1 (6 bases). Trimming pared 5 bases from V and 0 bases from J, leaving 11 bases between. Germline loops: CDR1 SEHNR, CDR2 FQNEAQ (reference sequence). The CDR3 runs 15 residues. The CDR3 protein is CASSQSDSSYNEQFF. CDR3 bases: TGTGCCAGCAGCCAGTCGGACAGCTCCTACAATGAGCAGTTCTTC.

This clonotype was recorded a few times. This chain connects TRBV20-1 to TRBJ2-4; the match to TRBD2 covers 12 bases. Judging by the DNA end, TRBJ2-7 fits better; the J call may be wrong. CDR3 size: 15 residues. Germline V gene lookup returns CDR1 DFQATT and CDR2 SNEGSKA (reference sequence). CDR3 sequence reads: CSAQAWTSGMGEQYF. The CDR3 DNA follows: TGCAGTGCTCAAGCTTGGACTAGCGGGATGGGCGAGCAGTACTTC.

This clonotype was counted only a few times. The rearrangement links TRBV20-1 to TRBJ2-1; D is uncertain. This CDR3 is 11 amino acids long. The V gene lost 3 bases and the J gene lost 4 bases, with 4 bases spanning the gap. The V gene's germline CDR1 is DFQATT and CDR2 SNEGSKA (reference sequence). The CDR3, as DNA: TGCAGTGCTAGCTTTTACAATGAGCAGTTCTTC. Encoded protein: CSASFYNEQFF.

This clonotype was counted a few times. A read error may account for a junction end that differs from germline. V is TRBV7-2 and J is TRBJ2-5; TRBD2 agrees at 8 bases. Germline V gives CDR1 SGHTA, CDR2 FQGNSA. The CDR3 is made up of 21 amino acids. CDR3 amino acids: CASSLVRLAGGVWGGAETQYF. The CDR3 coding sequence is TGTGCCAGTAGCTTAGTGCGACTGGCGGGAGGTGTCTGGGGCGGCGCGGAGACCCAGTACTTC. Based on the CDR3 plus reference TRBV7-2 and TRBJ2-5, the full variable domain is GAGVSQSPSNKVTEKGKDVELRCDPISGHTALYWYRQSLGQGLEFLIYFQGNSAPDKSGLPSDRFSAERTGGSVSTLTIQRTQQEDSAVYLCASSLVRLAGGVWGGAETQYFGPGTRLLVL.

This chain connects TRBV20-1 to TRBJ2-1; 8 nucleotides agree with TRBD2. V shed 1 base and J 4 bases; nucleotides not matched to a gene: 12. Germline V lookup: CDR1 DFQATT, CDR2 SNEGSKA (reference sequence). CDR3 length: 17 amino acids. The CDR3 DNA reads as TGCAGTGCTAGAGCTCGGGACTTCGGGGGGGTTTACAATGAGCAGTTCTTC. Encoded protein: CSARARDFGGVYNEQFF.

This clonotype was detected a few times. The J gene is TRBJ2-7, the V gene TRBV6-2 or TRBV6-3; D may match TRBD1 or TRBD2 (5 bases each). This CDR3 is 14 amino acids long. The ends were cut back, 7 bases at V and 3 bases at J, with 16 bases in the middle. Looked up from germline, CDR1 is MNHEY and CDR2 is SVGEGT. The CDR3 protein is CASTPRPGSYEQYF. In DNA, the CDR3 is TGTGCCAGCACCCCTCGGCCAGGGAGCTACGAGCAGTACTTC.

This chain links TRBV20-1 with TRBJ2-1; TRBD2 matches 8 bases. The V gene's germline CDR1 is DFQATT and CDR2 SNEGSKA (reference sequence). The ends lost 0 bases at V and 3 bases at J; junction bases unmatched: 10. This CDR3 has 17 amino acids. This CDR3 is CSARERAGEMGYNEQFF. The CDR3 DNA reads TGCAGTGCTAGAGAAAGAGCGGGAGAGATGGGCTACAATGAGCAGTTCTTC.

The CDR3 reads CASSPYLSGALSYEQYF. The CDR3, as DNA: TGTGCCAGCAGTCCTTACTTATCAGGGGCCCTTTCCTACGAGCAGTACTTC. The chain couples TRBV27 to TRBJ2-7; D is perhaps TRBD1 (6 bases). V lost 5 bases, J lost 1 base, and 21 bases lay in between. The CDR3 is 17 residues long. Germline CDR1 is MNHEY and CDR2 is SMNVEV (reference sequence).

DNA for the CDR3: TGTGCCAGCGAACGTTGGGATGGATCACCCCTCCACTTT. It yields the protein CASERWDGSPLHF. The chain couples TRBV6-2 or TRBV6-3 to TRBJ1-6; no clear D gene. This CDR3 contains 13 residues. Germline CDR1 is MNHEY and CDR2 is SVGEGT. Deletions cut 8 bases from V and 10 bases from J, with 15 bases between.

This clonotype was detected ten times or more. This chain joins TRBV7-2 and TRBJ2-7; perhaps TRBD2 as D (6 bases). CDR3 length: 16 amino acids. Germline assignment: CDR1 SGHTA and CDR2 FQGNSA. V was shortened by 1 base and J by 1 base, with 14 bases between the two germline ends. CDR3 nucleotides: TGTGCCAGCAGCTTAGGGGTAGCGGCCCTGTCCTACGAGCAGTACTTC. This encodes CASSLGVAALSYEQYF.

This chain connects TRBV7-2 to TRBJ1-2; no definite D call. This CDR3 is 14 amino acids long. V was trimmed by 4 bases and J by 1 base, leaving 10 bases between them. Germline lookup yields CDR1 SGHTA and CDR2 FQGNSA. The CDR3 loop reads CASSWRPSNYGYTF. CDR3 DNA sequence: TGTGCCAGCAGCTGGAGACCGAGTAACTATGGCTACACCTTC.

This clonotype has ten or more counts. The chain links TRBV28 to TRBJ1-6; D gene uncertain. Deletions cut 7 bases from V and 7 bases from J, with 11 bases between. Germline-derived CDR1 and CDR2 are MDHEN and SYDVKM. The CDR3 sequence is 13 residues long. CDR3 coding DNA: TGTGCCAGCACCCTCGAGGAAAATTCACCCCTCCACTTT. It specifies CASTLEENSPLHF.

This clonotype appeared a few times. The chain links TRBV27 to TRBJ2-6; the D is unclear. The CDR3 is made up of 17 amino acids. V was trimmed by 0 bases and J by 2 bases, leaving 11 bases between them. CDR1 is MNHEY, CDR2 SMNVEV, per germline (reference sequence). CDR3 loop: CASSLSIGSPGANVLTF. The CDR3 DNA follows: TGTGCCAGCAGTTTATCGATAGGCTCCCCTGGGGCCAACGTCCTGACTTTC.

The rearrangement joins TRBV20-1 to TRBJ2-2, with 10 bases fitting TRBD2. V was clipped by 6 bases and J by 1 base; unmatched bases: 11. Germline V lookup: CDR1 DFQATT, CDR2 SNEGSKA (reference sequence). CDR3 size: 17 residues. DNA of the CDR3: TGCAGTGCCCGGGTTCTAGCGGGAGAGGTGAACACCGGGGAGCTGTTTTTT. It encodes CSARVLAGEVNTGELFF.

This clonotype was seen only a few times. The chain has TRBV11-2 and TRBJ1-1; 7 nucleotides align to TRBD1. The CDR3 length is 17 residues. Per the germline V gene, CDR1 is SGHAT and CDR2 is FQNNGV. Germline trimming cut 8 bases from V and 3 bases from J; bases unmatched to any gene: 18. DNA for the CDR3: TGTGCCAGCCGCCGGATAACGAGGGGGCAATGGGACACTGAAGCTTTCTTT. It yields the protein CASRRITRGQWDTEAFF.

This clonotype came up a few times. The rearrangement uses TRBV21-1 and TRBJ2-7; TRBD2, the table's D call, lacks a check against the DNA. TRBV21-1 is a pseudogene locus. The length of the CDR3 is 14 residues. CDR3 sequence reads: CASPIRETAYEQYF. CDR3 DNA: TGTGCCAGCCCAATAAGGGAGACGGCCTACGAGCAGTACTTC.

This clonotype was recorded at least ten times. The rearrangement joins TRBV6-4 to TRBJ2-1; the D gene is possibly TRBD2 (6 bases). From germline, CDR1 is MRHNA and CDR2 SNTAGT. The CDR3 is 15 residues long. Trimming stripped 6 bases from V and 0 bases from J, with 12 bases between. DNA for the CDR3: TGTGCCAGCAGCCCGGGGGACCGCTCCTACAATGAGCAGTTCTTC. Translated, it gives CASSPGDRSYNEQFF.

Ten or more counts support this clonotype. V and J are TRBV20-1 and TRBJ2-7; possibly TRBD2 for D (5 bases). The CDR3 covers 13 residues. CDR1 and CDR2 from the germline V gene are DFQATT and SNEGSKA (reference sequence). CDR3 protein: CSPYRGTSYEQYF. The CDR3 region has the DNA TGCAGCCCCTACCGGGGAACCTCCTACGAGCAGTACTTC.

V is TRBV7-9 and J is TRBJ2-5; D unresolved. The CDR3 is made up of 15 amino acids. Germline V CDR1 and CDR2: SEHNR, FQNEAQ (reference sequence). Trimming took off 5 bases at V and 11 bases at J, with 24 bases between the two ends. CDR3 amino acids: CASSASETQANEQYF. The CDR3, as DNA: TGTGCCAGCAGCGCCTCGGAGACCCAGGCCAATGAGCAGTACTTC.

The table lists this clonotype with a few counts. The chain carries TRBV20-1 and TRBJ2-5, with a tentative D call TRBD1 (6 bases). Germline V lookup: CDR1 DFQATT, CDR2 SNEGSKA (reference sequence). This CDR3 is 13 amino acids long. Trimming shortened V by 1 base and J by 7 bases, and 13 bases separated the two germline ends. CDR3 sequence reads: CSARAQGWGTQYF. The CDR3 region has the DNA TGCAGTGCTAGAGCACAGGGTTGGGGGACCCAGTACTTC.

In its sample, this clonotype was seen a few times. This chain links TRBV6-5 with TRBJ2-7, with D perhaps TRBD2 (5 bases). From germline, CDR1 is MNHEY and CDR2 SVGAGI. Between the trimmed V and J ends, which lost 5 bases and 11 bases, there was a span of 28 bases. The CDR3 is made up of 16 amino acids. CDR3 nucleotides: TGTGCCAGCAGTCGGGAACCTGACTTACGAGTTGGAAAAAAGTACTTC. Its translation is CASSREPDLRVGKKYF.

The table lists this clonotype with a few counts. This sequence joins TRBV5-6 and TRBJ2-3; weak D call: TRBD1 (6 bases). The CDR3 runs 12 residues. Trimming stripped 4 bases from V and 6 bases from J, with 9 bases between. Germline V CDR1 and CDR2: SGHDT, YYEEEE. DNA for the CDR3: TGTGCCAGCAGCCAAAGGGGGGATACGCAGTATTTT. Its translation: CASSQRGDTQYF.

This clonotype has at least ten counts. The V call is TRBV24-1, the J call TRBJ2-7; tentative D call: TRBD2 (5 bases). Germline values: CDR1 KGHDR, CDR2 SFDVKD. The CDR3 runs 15 residues. Trimming removed 10 bases from V and 2 bases from J, with 20 bases in between. In DNA form, the CDR3 reads TGTGCCACGCCCTCACCGGGGAGTTTGACCTACGAGCAGTACTTC. This codes for CATPSPGSLTYEQYF.

V gene TRBV24-1 combines with J gene TRBJ2-1; the D gene is possibly TRBD2 (6 bases). The CDR3 runs to 19 residues. The V and J ends lost 3 bases and 6 bases respectively, with 26 bases between them. The V gene's germline CDR1 is KGHDR and CDR2 SFDVKD. In DNA form, the CDR3 reads TGTGCCACCAGTGATAGGTTGGCTAGGGTCGGGGGACTTGGCAATGAGCAGTTCTTC. Translation: CATSDRLARVGGLGNEQFF.

CDR3 in amino acids: CSATEGGQGYEQYF. CDR3 nucleotides: TGCAGTGCTACGGAGGGGGGGCAGGGATACGAGCAGTACTTC. This chain links TRBV20-1 with TRBJ2-7; TRBD2 is a possible D gene (7 bases). The CDR3 totals 14 residues. Looked up from germline, CDR1 is DFQATT and CDR2 is SNEGSKA (reference sequence). V was cut by 4 bases and J by 4 bases, with 17 bases left in between.

Ten or more counts support this clonotype. The V gene is TRBV6-5, the J gene TRBJ2-7, with 11 bases fitting TRBD1. The CDR3 loop spans 16 amino acids. Trimming at V came to 2 bases and at J to 1 base, leaving 4 bases not matched to a gene. Germline V lookup: CDR1 MNHEY, CDR2 SVGAGI. The CDR3 region is CASSYGGTGGSYEQYF. The CDR3 DNA reads TGTGCCAGCAGTTACGGTGGGACAGGGGGGTCCTACGAGCAGTACTTC.

This clonotype was counted ten times or more. This sequence joins TRBV4-3 and TRBJ1-4, with TRBD1 matching 7 bases. Germline CDR1 reads LGHNA; CDR2 reads YSLEER. The CDR3 length is 19 residues. V lost 0 bases, J lost 6 bases, and 16 bases stayed unmatched. Here the CDR3 reads CASSQDLVFGRQGYEKLFF. The CDR3 DNA is TGCGCCAGCAGCCAAGATCTCGTCTTCGGCCGACAGGGATATGAAAAACTGTTTTTT.

In its sample, this clonotype was seen a few times. V and J are TRBV12-3 or TRBV12-4 and TRBJ2-5, with a possible D match to TRBD1 (6 bases). The V end was cut by 6 bases, the J end by 2 bases, with 19 bases between. The CDR3 runs 16 residues. CDR3 loop: CASSRSQQGRQETQYF. As DNA, the CDR3 is TGTGCCAGCAGCCGCTCACAACAGGGTCGGCAAGAGACCCAGTACTTC.

This clonotype has at least ten counts. This chain connects TRBV20-1 to TRBJ2-1; unclear D gene. CDR3 length equals 17 residues. Trimming removed 3 bases from V and 3 bases from J, with 21 bases in between. CDR1 is DFQATT and CDR2 is SNEGSKA in the germline V gene (reference sequence). CDR3 bases: TGCAGTGCTAGGGCCGCAAGAGGTTCAATTCTCTACAATGAGCAGTTCTTC. Protein product: CSARAARGSILYNEQFF.